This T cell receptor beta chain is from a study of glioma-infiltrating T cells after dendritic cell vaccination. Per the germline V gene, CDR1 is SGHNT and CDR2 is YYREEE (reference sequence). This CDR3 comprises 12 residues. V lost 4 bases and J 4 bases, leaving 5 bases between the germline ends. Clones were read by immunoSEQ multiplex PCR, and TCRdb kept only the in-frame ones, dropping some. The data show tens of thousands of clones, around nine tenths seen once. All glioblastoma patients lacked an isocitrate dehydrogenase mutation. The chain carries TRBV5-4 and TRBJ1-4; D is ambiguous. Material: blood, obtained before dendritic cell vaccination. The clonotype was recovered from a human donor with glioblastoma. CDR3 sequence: CASSTNNEKLFF. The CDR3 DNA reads TGTGCCAGCAGCACTAATAATGAAAAACTGTTTTTT.